One sample yielded the 9 T cell receptor beta chains listed below, sequenced in a study of Ad26.COV2.S vaccination and SARS-CoV-2 variants. Documented treatment: some 19 received Ad26.COV2.S at low or high dose, single or two shots; about 5 received placebo; per-sample allocation not given. Collection of samples fell on day 63 after the first vaccine or placebo injection. TCRdb's table, derived via immunoSEQ multiplex PCR, lists solely in-frame clones and lacks some. The data contain hundreds of thousands of clones, roughly 90% of them seen just once; the ten biggest clones take up 12%. The material sequenced was peripheral blood, taken in a trial of Ad26.COV2.S vaccine versus placebo. The receptors were gathered from a person aged 18 to 65 who received the Ad26.COV2.S COVID-19 vaccine or a placebo.

The V gene is TRBV20-1, the J gene TRBJ2-5; D perhaps matches TRBD2 (5 bases). Germline assignment: CDR1 DFQATT and CDR2 SNEGSKA (reference sequence). V lost 3 bases, J lost 3 bases, and 14 bases lay in between. There are 14 residues in the CDR3. Written as DNA, the CDR3 is TGCAGTGCTAGTCGGCCGGGGTCCGAAGAGACCCAGTACTTC. Its translation: CSASRPGSEETQYF.

The chain is built from TRBV9 and TRBJ1-1; possibly TRBD1 for D (5 bases). Germline CDR1 is SGDLS and CDR2 is YYNGEE. The V end lost 4 bases, the J end lost 4 bases, and 14 bases lay between the germline ends. There are 14 residues in the CDR3. CDR3 sequence (DNA): TGTGCCAGCAGCCCGGAGGTGGGGGGCACTGAAGCTTTCTTT. This encodes CASSPEVGGTEAFF. Variable domain in full (rest from reference TRBV9 and TRBJ1-1): DSGVTQTPKHLITATGQRVTLRCSPRSGDLSVYWYQQSLDQGLQFLIQYYNGEERAKGNILERFSAQQFPDLHSELNLSSLELGDSALYFCASSPEVGGTEAFFGQGTRLTVV.

The chain employs TRBV4-1 and TRBJ1-3; D gene unclear. Between the trimmed V and J ends, which lost 2 bases and 0 bases, there was a span of 14 bases. This CDR3 is built from 17 residues. CDR1 and CDR2 (germline): MGHRA, YSYEKL. CDR3 bases: TGCGCCAGCAGCCAATGGTCAGCCCAGAGCTCTGGAAACACCATATATTTT. Translated, it gives CASSQWSAQSSGNTIYF.

The chain joins TRBV14 to TRBJ2-7; D is uncertain. CDR3 length: 13 residues. Germline V gene sequence: CDR1 SGHDN, CDR2 FVKESK. V lost 5 bases to trimming and J lost 2 bases, with 10 bases between them. DNA for the CDR3: TGTGCCAGCAGCTCAAGAAGTACCTACGAGCAGTACTTC. Its protein is CASSSRSTYEQYF. The complete variable domain, with remaining parts taken from reference TRBV14 and TRBJ2-7, reads EAGVTQFPSHSVIEKGQTVTLRCDPISGHDNLYWYRRVMGKEIKFLLHFVKESKQDESGMPNNRFLAERTGGTYSTLKVQPAELEDSGVYFCASSSRSTYEQYFGPGTRLTVT.

This clone was counted between two and nine times. The rearrangement links TRBV2 to TRBJ2-7; maybe TRBD1 (6 bases). Germline V CDR1 and CDR2: SNHLY, FYNNEI. This CDR3 contains 12 residues. V was pared by 7 bases and J by 2 bases, with 9 bases between. CDR3 nucleotides: TGTGCCAGCAAGAGGACAGCCTACGAGCAGTACTTC. Protein: CASKRTAYEQYF.

This chain connects TRBV11-2 to TRBJ1-3, with D hard to call. V lost 2 bases and J lost 0, with 14 bases in between. Germline assignment: CDR1 SGHAT and CDR2 FQNNGV. The CDR3 sequence is 17 residues long. CDR3 in amino acids: CASSLIAGSSSGNTIYF. The CDR3 nucleotides are TGTGCCAGCAGCTTAATCGCCGGATCAAGCTCTGGAAACACCATATATTTT.

This sequence joins TRBV6-2 or TRBV6-3 and TRBJ1-5, with D possibly TRBD1 on 6 matching bases. This CDR3 region has 18 residues. Trimming removed 4 bases from V and 0 bases from J, with 19 bases in between. Germline assignment: CDR1 MNHEY and CDR2 SVGEGT. The CDR3 DNA reads TGTGCCAGCAGTTCGCCACGGGCAGGGGATTTTAGCAATCAGCCCCAGCATTTT. Its translation is CASSSPRAGDFSNQPQHF.

CDR3 residues: CASSQGRDKGIKVQHF. DNA for the CDR3: TGTGCCAGCAGCCAAGGCCGGGACAAGGGGATTAAGGTCCAGCATTTT. The V gene is TRBV3-1 (or the pseudogene TRBV3-2), the J gene TRBJ1-5, with D possibly being TRBD1 (6 bases). The CDR3 covers 16 residues. V was clipped by 1 base and J by 12 bases, with 22 bases between them. Germline V lookup: CDR1 LGHDT, CDR2 YNNKEL (reference sequence).

The gene calls are TRBV29-1 and TRBJ2-7, with 10 positions matching TRBD1. V was clipped by 7 bases and J by 5 bases; unmatched bases: 2. The length of the CDR3 is 11 residues. Germline loops: CDR1 SQVTM, CDR2 ANQGSEA. Here the CDR3 reads CSGGTGDEQYF. The CDR3 DNA reads TGCAGCGGCGGGACAGGGGACGAGCAGTACTTC.